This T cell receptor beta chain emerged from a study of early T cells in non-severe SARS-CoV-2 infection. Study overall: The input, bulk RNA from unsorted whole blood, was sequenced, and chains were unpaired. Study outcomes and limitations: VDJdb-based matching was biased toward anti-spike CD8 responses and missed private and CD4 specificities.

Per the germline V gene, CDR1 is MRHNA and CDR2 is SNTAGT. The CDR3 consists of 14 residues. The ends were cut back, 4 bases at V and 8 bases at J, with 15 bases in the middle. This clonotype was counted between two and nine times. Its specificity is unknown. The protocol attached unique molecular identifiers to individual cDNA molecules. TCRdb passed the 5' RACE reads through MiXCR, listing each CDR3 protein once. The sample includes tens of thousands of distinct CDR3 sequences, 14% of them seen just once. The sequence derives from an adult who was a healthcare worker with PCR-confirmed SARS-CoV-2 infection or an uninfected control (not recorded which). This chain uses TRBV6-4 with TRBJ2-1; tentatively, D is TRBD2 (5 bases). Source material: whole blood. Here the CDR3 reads CASSGRYLGDEQFF. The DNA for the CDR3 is TGTGCCAGCAGTGGTCGTTATCTCGGGGATGAGCAGTTCTTC.